The text below deals with one T cell receptor beta chain. Its antigen is unknown. This sample was taken from a study of Ad26.COV2.S vaccination and SARS-CoV-2 variants. Study as a whole: Intramuscular Ad26.COV2.S doses were given once or twice, 56 days apart.

V lost 5 bases, J lost 5 bases, and 16 bases lay in between. The CDR3 is 14 residues long. The germline gives CDR1 SGHTA, CDR2 FQGNSA. The repertoire was sequenced with immunoSEQ multiplex PCR; TCRdb's copy has only in-frame clones and lacks some. This sample carries approximately 420,000 clones, 70% to 90% of them seen once, and the ten largest clones take 3.5% to 4%. As for treatment: some 19 received Ad26.COV2.S at low or high dose, single or two shots; roughly 5 received placebo; per-sample allocation not given. Following the first vaccine or placebo injection, samples were taken on day 63. The study's findings and limits: Analyses that measured TCR breadth and depth may have underestimated total T cell responses.

This TCR came from a person aged 18-60 years who received the Ad26.COV2.S COVID-19 vaccine or a placebo. V is TRBV7-2 and J is TRBJ2-7; D may be TRBD2 (5 bases). The source was peripheral blood, collected in a trial of Ad26.COV2.S vaccine versus placebo. The CDR3 coding sequence is TGTGCCAGCAGCGAGGGTATCCAGTTTGACGAGCAGTACTTC. It specifies CASSEGIQFDEQYF.